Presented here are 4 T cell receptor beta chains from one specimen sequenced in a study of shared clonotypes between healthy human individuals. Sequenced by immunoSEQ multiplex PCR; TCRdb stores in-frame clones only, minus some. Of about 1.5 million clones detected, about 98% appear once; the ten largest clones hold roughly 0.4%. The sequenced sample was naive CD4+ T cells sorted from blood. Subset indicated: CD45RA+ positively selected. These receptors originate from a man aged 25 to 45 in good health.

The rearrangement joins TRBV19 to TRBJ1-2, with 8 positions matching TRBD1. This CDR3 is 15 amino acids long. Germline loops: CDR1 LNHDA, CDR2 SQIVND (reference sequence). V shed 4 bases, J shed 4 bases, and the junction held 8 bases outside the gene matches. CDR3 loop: CASSTYRGKGYGYTF. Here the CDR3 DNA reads TGTGCCAGTAGTACTTACAGGGGGAAAGGCTATGGCTACACCTTC.

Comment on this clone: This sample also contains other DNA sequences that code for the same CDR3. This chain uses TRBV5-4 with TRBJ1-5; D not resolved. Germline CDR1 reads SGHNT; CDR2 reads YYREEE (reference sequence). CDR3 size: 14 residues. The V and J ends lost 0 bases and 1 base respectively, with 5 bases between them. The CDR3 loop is CASSLGQSNQPQHF. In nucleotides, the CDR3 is TGTGCCAGCAGCTTGGGCCAGAGCAATCAGCCCCAGCATTTT.

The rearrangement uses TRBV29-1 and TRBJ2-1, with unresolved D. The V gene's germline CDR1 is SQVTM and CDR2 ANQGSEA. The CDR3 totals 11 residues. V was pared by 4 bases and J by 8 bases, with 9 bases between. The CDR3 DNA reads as TGCAGCGTTGGGGGTACCTATGAGCAGTTCTTC. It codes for CSVGGTYEQFF.

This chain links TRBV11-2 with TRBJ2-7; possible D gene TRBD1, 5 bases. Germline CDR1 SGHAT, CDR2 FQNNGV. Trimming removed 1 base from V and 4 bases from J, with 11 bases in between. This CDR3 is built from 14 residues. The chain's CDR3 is CASSLVDGAYEQYF. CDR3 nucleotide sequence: TGTGCCAGCAGCTTAGTAGATGGGGCTTACGAGCAGTACTTC.